This entry is about one T cell receptor beta chain. The sample originates from a study of beta chain features in type 1 diabetes. Investigators reverse transcribed all isolated RNA, so they sequenced expressed TCRB transcripts. Here immunoSEQ multiplex PCR was the method, and the copy in TCRdb shows in-frame clones only, minus some. The sample holds 240,000 or so clones, 27% seen once. The length of the CDR3 is 13 residues. Germline-derived CDR1 and CDR2 are SGDLS and YYNGEE. V was shortened by 1 base and J by 3 bases, with 4 bases between the two germline ends. This chain joins TRBV9 and TRBJ2-2; D is uncertain. The TCR sequence derives from a man in his thirties or forties in good health. The specimen was central memory CD4+ T cells from blood. The CDR3 is CASSVFDTGELFF. The CDR3 coding sequence is TGTGCCAGCAGCGTATTCGACACCGGGGAGCTGTTTTTT.